This T cell receptor (beta chain) appears in the sequencing data of a study of tumor-infiltrating lymphocytes in primary liver carcinoma (dated by TCRdb to 2017 to 2019). General notes on the study: Of the five patients (three men and two women, aged 30 to 69 years), four had hepatocellular carcinoma and one had combined HCC and intrahepatic cholangiocarcinoma. Each sample produced about 3.5 to 7.13 million productive TCRbeta reads, and read depth showed no significant difference between tissue types. The tumors of the five patients were staged as T1-T3 N0M0, with maximum diameters ranging from about 4 to 11 cm. For each liver tumor, the study sampled five regions along with adjacent normal tissue and blood, and applied TCRbeta repertoire sequencing, expression microarrays and whole-exome sequencing. High reproducibility was observed for the technical replicate repertoires, with mean shared-clone rates near 0.89 and correlation coefficients above 0.95. A total of 35 specimens from 5 patients went through TCRbeta repertoire sequencing, namely 25 tumor regions, 5 adjacent noncancerous liver tissues and 5 peripheral blood samples.

A note on this clonotype: Which antigen it targets is not known. Just one base apart from a much larger clone, this may be a read error. This is likely a read error, given that the CDR3 carries no conserved phenylalanine or tryptophan at its end.

Summary of the overall study and its limitations: Compared with blood, tumors had a significantly larger share of the repertoire taken up by the top 250 clones (p = 0.039). Because the samples were bulk and unsorted, CD4+ and CD8+ T cell repertoires could not be compared. Repertoire overlap was higher between tumor regions (mean about 36%) than tumor-adjacent (around 17%) or tumor-blood (approximately 14%) pairs, consistent with antigen-driven expansion. With just a handful of patients in the study, the authors point out that the findings should be validated in a larger study. Because only the TCR beta chain was sequenced and unpaired alpha chains were not captured, true repertoire diversity is likely underestimated.

Without any cell sorting, total RNA and DNA were co-extracted from about 21-30 mg of bulk tissue using the AllPrep DNA/RNA mini kit. Surgical resection was performed in China between 2015 and early 2016 on a few patients with histopathologically diagnosed primary liver carcinoma. Chronic HBV infection was present in the patients, and the patients were treatment-naive at sampling. Fresh tumor and adjacent tissue pieces were bisected, with one half stored in RNAlater at -80 degrees C and the other half sent for histology. Starting from 450 to 500 ng total RNA, TCRbeta-specific cDNA was produced by reverse transcription with a constant-region primer and ProtoScript II reverse transcriptase. The TCRbeta libraries were prepared through three rounds of nested multiplex PCR following a slightly modified ARM-PCR procedure. Each of the first two PCR rounds ran for around 10 cycles using multiplex TRBV1-TRBV30 forward primers together with a Cbeta reverse primer. Sample barcodes and Illumina adapters were attached in a final 25-cycle PCR using Deep VentR polymerase. Amplicons of 200-500 bp were gel-purified with a QIAquick gel extraction kit before sequencing. TCRbeta amplicons were sequenced on an Illumina HiSeq 2500 with 250-bp paired-end reads. The paper's data handling went like this. To recover full CDR3 sequences, reads were quality-trimmed using Trimmomatic v0.33 and paired reads were then merged using FLASH v1.2.11. MiGEC v1.2.1b assigned V, D and J germline segments to the rearranged TCRbeta sequences. Clonotype statistics and Shannon-Wiener diversity indices were calculated with VDJtools v1.0.0. To cut down on sampling bias, every analysis after diversity analysis relied on just the 250 most abundant clonotypes from each sample. Using fastp trimming at Q25 and MiXCR clonotype assembly, TCRdb reanalyzed the public sequencing data and kept in-frame beta chains. Entries are consolidated by CDR3 protein sequence, retaining the most common genes and DNA. These V and J calls are TCRdb output, not the study's own analysis. This sample lists about 100,000 distinct CDR3 sequences; 65% to 70% were detected once. The biggest ten clones account for 25% to 35% of the sample.

V is cut by 2 bases and J by 3 bases, and the space between the germline ends is 7 bases. The CDR3 adds up to 13 amino acids, both ends counted. The CDR3 DNA has 39 bases and is translated from base 1. The germline V gene (reference sequence) gives CDR1 as SEHNR and CDR2 as FQNEAQ. The sequenced sample was tumor-adjacent normal liver tissue. The chain joins TRBV7-9 to TRBJ2-5, with an unclear D gene assignment. The TCR sequence derives from a man aged 35 to 55 with primary liver carcinoma and hepatitis B virus infection. The DNA is TGTGCCAGCAGCTTACCGCCAAAAGAGACCCAGTACCTC. It is translated as CASSLPPKETQYL.